This T cell receptor beta chain came from a study of blood T cell repertoires in COVID-19. Exposed participants encountered a COVID-19 case during the 2 weeks preceding study entry. CDR1 and CDR2 from the germline V gene are SGHRS and YFSETQ. The CDR3 spans 15 residues. The V gene end was trimmed by 4 bases and the J gene end by 2 bases; junction bases not matched to a gene: 5. A single count supports this clone. Profiled with immunoSEQ multiplex PCR; TCRdb holds only in-frame clones, not every one. The table has 230,000 or so clones, around 84% seen once. Sequences were obtained from PBMCs or T cells enriched from blood (not recorded which). The sequence derives from a woman between 45 and 65 years old who had been exposed to COVID-19. This chain uses TRBV5-1 with TRBJ2-3; 9 bases map to TRBD2. The CDR3 DNA reads as TGCGCCAGCAGCCTCAGCGGGGGGCACACAGATACGCAGTATTTT. Its protein is CASSLSGGHTDTQYF.